This T cell receptor beta chain was identified during a study of Ad26.COV2.S vaccination and SARS-CoV-2 variants. Study-wide findings and caveats: Measurements of TCR breadth and depth may have given underestimates of the total T cell responses. The placebo group had lower spike-specific TCR breadth than the vaccine recipients did.

The treatment was: around 19 received Ad26.COV2.S at low or high dose, single or two shots; several received placebo; per-sample allocation not given. Samples came from day 63 after the first vaccine or placebo injection. Whoever gave the sample was an adult aged 18-55 years in Boston. Spike of the Wuhan-strain SARS-CoV-2 was expressed by an Ad26 vector, which formed the vaccine. Clones were read by immunoSEQ multiplex PCR, and TCRdb kept only the in-frame ones, dropping some. The table records 450,000 to 550,000 clones, about 91% of them present only once. The CDR3 length is 17 residues. Germline values: CDR1 MRHNA, CDR2 SNTAGT. V gave up 4 bases and J gave up 2 bases; unmatched junction bases: 8. The table lists this clone with a count of one. Its antigen remains unidentified.

The specimen was peripheral blood, collected in a trial of Ad26.COV2.S vaccine versus placebo. The sequence derives from a person aged 18-60 years who received the Ad26.COV2.S COVID-19 vaccine or a placebo. The V gene is TRBV6-4, the J gene TRBJ2-3; 11 nucleotides match TRBD2. CDR3 nucleotide sequence: TGTGCCAGCAGTGCCACCTGGACTAGCGGGTACACAGATACGCAGTATTTT. This codes for CASSATWTSGYTDTQYF.